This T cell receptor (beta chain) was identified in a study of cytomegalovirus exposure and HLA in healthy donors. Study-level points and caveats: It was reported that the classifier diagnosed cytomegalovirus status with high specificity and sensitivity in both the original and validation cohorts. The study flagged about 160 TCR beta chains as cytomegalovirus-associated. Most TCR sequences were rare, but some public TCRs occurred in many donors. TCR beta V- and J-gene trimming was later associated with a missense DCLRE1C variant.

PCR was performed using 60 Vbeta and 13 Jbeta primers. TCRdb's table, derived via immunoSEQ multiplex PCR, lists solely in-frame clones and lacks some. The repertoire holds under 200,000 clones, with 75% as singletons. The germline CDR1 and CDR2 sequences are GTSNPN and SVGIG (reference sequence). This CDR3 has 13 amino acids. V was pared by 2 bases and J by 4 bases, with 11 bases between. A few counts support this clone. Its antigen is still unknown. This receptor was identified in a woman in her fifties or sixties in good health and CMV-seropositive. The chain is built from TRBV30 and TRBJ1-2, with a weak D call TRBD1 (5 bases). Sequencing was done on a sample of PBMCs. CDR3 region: CAWSRDRPYGYTF. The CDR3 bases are TGTGCCTGGAGTCGAGACAGACCCTATGGCTACACCTTC.